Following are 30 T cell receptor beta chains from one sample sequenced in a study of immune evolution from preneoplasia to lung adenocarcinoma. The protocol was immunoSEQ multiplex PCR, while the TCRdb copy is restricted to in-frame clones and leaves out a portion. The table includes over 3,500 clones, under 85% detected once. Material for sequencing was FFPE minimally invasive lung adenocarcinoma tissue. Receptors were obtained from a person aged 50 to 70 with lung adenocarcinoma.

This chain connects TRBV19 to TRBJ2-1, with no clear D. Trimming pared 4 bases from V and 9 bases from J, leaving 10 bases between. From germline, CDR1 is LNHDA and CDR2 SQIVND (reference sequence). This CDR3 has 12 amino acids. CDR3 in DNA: TGTGCCAGTAGTACTCGGACCGGTGAGCAGTTCTTC. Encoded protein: CASSTRTGEQFF.

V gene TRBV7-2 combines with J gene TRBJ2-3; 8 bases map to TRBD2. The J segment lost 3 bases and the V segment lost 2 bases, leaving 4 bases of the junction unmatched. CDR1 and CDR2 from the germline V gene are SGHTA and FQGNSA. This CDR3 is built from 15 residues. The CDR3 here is CASSLRGRPTDTQYF. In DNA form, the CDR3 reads TGTGCCAGCAGCTTACGCGGGAGGCCAACAGATACGCAGTATTTT.

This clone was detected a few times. The CDR3 sequence: CSVGDSDGELFF. The CDR3 bases are TGCAGCGTTGGGGATAGCGATGGGGAGCTGTTTTTT. This chain uses TRBV29-1 with TRBJ2-2; possible D gene TRBD2, 5 bases. CDR1 is SQVTM, CDR2 ANQGSEA, per germline. V lost 4 bases and J lost 8, with 11 bases in between. This CDR3 comprises 12 residues.

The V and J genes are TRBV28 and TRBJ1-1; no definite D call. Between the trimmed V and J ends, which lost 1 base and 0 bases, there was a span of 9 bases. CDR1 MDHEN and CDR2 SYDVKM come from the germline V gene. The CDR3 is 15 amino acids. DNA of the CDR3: TGTGCCAGCAGTTTATTTGGACGGATGAACACTGAAGCTTTCTTT. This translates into CASSLFGRMNTEAFF. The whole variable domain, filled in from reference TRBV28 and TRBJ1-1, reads DVKVTQSSRYLVKRTGEKVFLECVQDMDHENMFWYRQDPGLGLRLIYFSYDVKMKEKGDIPEGYSVSREKKERFSLILESASTNQTSMYLCASSLFGRMNTEAFFGQGTRLTVV.

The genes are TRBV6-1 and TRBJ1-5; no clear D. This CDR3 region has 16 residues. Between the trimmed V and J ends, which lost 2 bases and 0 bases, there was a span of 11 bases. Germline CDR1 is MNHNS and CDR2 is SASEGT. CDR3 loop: CASSELDQYSNQPQHF. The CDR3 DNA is TGTGCCAGCAGTGAACTGGACCAATATAGCAATCAGCCCCAGCATTTT.

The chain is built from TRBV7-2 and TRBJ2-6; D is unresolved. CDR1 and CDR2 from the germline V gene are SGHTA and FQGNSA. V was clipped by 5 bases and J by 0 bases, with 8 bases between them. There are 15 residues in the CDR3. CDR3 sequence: CASSVGGSGANVLTF. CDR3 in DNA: TGTGCCAGCAGCGTCGGCGGCTCTGGGGCCAACGTCCTGACTTTC.

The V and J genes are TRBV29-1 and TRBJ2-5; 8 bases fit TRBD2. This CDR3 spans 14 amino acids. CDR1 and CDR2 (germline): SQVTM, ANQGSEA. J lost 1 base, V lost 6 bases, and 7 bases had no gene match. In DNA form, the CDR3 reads TGCAGCGTCCCCGGGACTAGACCCCAAGAGACCCAGTACTTC. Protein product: CSVPGTRPQETQYF.

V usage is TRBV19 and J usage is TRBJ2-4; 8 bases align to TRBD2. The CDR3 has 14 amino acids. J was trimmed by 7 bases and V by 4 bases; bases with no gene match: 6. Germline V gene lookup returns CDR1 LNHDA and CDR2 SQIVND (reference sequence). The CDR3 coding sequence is TGTGCCAGTAGTACCGGACTAGCAGACAACATTCAGTACTTC. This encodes CASSTGLADNIQYF.

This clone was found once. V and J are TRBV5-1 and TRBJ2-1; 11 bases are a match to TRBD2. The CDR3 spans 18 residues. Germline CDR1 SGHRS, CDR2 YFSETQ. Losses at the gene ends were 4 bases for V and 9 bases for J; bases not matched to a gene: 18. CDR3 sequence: CASSPMGVAGGPGGEQFF. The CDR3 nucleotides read TGCGCCAGCAGCCCAATGGGGGTAGCGGGAGGGCCTGGGGGTGAGCAGTTCTTC.

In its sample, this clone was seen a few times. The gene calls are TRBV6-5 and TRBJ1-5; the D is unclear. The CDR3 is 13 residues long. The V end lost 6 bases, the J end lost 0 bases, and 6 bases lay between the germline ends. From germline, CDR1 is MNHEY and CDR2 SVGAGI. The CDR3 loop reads CASRRYSNQPQHF. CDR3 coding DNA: TGTGCCAGCAGACGATATAGCAATCAGCCCCAGCATTTT.

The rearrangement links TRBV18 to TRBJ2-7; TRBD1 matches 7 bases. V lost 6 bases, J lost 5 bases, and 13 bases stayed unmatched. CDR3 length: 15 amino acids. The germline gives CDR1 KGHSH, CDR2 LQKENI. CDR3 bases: TGTGCCAGCTCCCCTCGCAGGGGGTTTCCCCACGAGCAGTACTTC. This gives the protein CASSPRRGFPHEQYF.

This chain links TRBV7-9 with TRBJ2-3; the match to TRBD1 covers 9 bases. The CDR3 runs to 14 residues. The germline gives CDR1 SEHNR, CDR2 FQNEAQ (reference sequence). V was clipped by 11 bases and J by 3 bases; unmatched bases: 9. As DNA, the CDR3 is TGTGCCGCCCCGGGACAGGGTCAGACAGATACGCAGTATTTT. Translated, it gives CAAPGQGQTDTQYF.

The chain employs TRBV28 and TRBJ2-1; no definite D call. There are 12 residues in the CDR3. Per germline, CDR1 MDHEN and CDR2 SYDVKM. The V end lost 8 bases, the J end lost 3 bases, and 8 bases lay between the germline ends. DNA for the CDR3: TGTGCCAGCGGAAAGGACTACAATGAGCAGTTCTTC. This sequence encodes CASGKDYNEQFF.

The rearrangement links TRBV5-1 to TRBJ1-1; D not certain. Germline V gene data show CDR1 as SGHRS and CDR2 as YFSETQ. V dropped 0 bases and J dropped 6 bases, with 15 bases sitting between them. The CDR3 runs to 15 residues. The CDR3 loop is CASSLGDFQAAEAFF. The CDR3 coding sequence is TGCGCCAGCAGCTTGGGAGATTTCCAAGCCGCTGAAGCTTTCTTT. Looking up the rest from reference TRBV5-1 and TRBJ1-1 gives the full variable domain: KAGVTQTPRYLIKTRGQQVTLSCSPISGHRSVSWYQQTPGQGLQFLFEYFSETQRNKGNFPGRFSGRQFSNSRSEMNVSTLELGDSALYLCASSLGDFQAAEAFFGQGTRLTVV.

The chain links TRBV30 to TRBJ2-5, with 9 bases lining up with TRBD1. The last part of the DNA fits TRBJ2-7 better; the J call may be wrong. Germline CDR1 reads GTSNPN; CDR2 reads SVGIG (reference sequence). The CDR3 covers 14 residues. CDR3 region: CAWSVGQGTHEQYF. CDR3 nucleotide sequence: TGTGCCTGGAGTGTCGGACAGGGGACCCACGAGCAGTACTTC.

The CDR3 loop is CASSRGLADEQFF. The CDR3 DNA is TGTGCCAGTAGTAGGGGACTAGCCGATGAGCAGTTCTTC. The J gene is TRBJ2-1, the V gene TRBV19, with 9 bases fitting TRBD2. Germline loops: CDR1 LNHDA, CDR2 SQIVND (reference sequence). The CDR3 has 13 amino acids. The V segment lost 4 bases and the J segment 8 bases; nucleotides outside the gene matches: 3.

The chain's CDR3 is CASSPTSDRTDTQYF. CDR3 DNA: TGTGCCAGCAGCCCGACTAGCGATCGCACAGATACGCAGTATTTT. The genes are TRBV14 and TRBJ2-3; 8 bases fit TRBD2. There are 15 residues in the CDR3. V shed 4 bases and J 1 base; nucleotides not matched to a gene: 4. In germline, CDR1 is SGHDN, CDR2 FVKESK. The variable domain in full, with the rest retrieved from reference TRBV14 and TRBJ2-3, is EAGVTQFPSHSVIEKGQTVTLRCDPISGHDNLYWYRRVMGKEIKFLLHFVKESKQDESGMPNNRFLAERTGGTYSTLKVQPAELEDSGVYFCASSPTSDRTDTQYFGPGTRLTVL.

The CDR3 is CASSLTQGTWGYTF. CDR3 DNA: TGTGCCAGCAGTCTTACACAGGGTACGTGGGGCTACACCTTC. The chain links TRBV28 to TRBJ1-2; possibly TRBD1 for D (6 bases). The CDR3 extends over 14 amino acids. Germline loops: CDR1 MDHEN, CDR2 SYDVKM. V gave up 5 bases and J gave up 8 bases, with 18 bases separating them.

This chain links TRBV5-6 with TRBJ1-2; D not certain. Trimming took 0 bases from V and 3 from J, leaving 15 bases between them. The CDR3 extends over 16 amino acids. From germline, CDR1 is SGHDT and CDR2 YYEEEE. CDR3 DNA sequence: TGTGCCAGCAGCTTGGCACCGGGTTCTGGACACTATGGCTACACCTTC. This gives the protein CASSLAPGSGHYGYTF.

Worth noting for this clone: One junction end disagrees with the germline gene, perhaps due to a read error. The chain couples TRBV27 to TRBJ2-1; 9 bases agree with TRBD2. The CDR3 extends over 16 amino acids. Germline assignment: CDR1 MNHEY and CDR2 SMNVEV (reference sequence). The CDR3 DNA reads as TGTGCCAGCAGTTCAACGTATGGGACTAGCTACTATGAGCAGTTCTTC. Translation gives CASSSTYGTSYYEQFF.

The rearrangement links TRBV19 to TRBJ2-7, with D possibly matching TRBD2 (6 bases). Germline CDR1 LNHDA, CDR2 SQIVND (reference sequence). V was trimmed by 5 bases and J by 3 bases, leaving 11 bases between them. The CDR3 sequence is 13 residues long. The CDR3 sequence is CASSPDGSYEQYF. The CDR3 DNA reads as TGTGCCAGTAGTCCGGACGGGAGCTACGAGCAGTACTTC.

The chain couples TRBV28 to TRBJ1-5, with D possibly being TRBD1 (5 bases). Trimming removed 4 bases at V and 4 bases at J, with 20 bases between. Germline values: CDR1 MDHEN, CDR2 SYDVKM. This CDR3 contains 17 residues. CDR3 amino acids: CASSWGVRRVGNQPQHF. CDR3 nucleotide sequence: TGTGCCAGCAGTTGGGGCGTCAGGCGCGTAGGTAATCAGCCCCAGCATTTT.

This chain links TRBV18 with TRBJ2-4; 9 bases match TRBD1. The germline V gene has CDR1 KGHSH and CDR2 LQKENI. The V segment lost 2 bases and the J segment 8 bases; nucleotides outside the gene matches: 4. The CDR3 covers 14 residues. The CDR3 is CASSPGQGTDIQYF. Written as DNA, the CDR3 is TGTGCCAGCTCACCAGGACAGGGGACGGACATTCAGTACTTC.

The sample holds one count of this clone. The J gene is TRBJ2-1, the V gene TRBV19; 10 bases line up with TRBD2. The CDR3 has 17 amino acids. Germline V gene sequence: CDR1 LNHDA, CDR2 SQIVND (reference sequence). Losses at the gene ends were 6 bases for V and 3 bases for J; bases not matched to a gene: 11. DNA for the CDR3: TGTGCCAGTAGCCCCTTTCTCCTAGCGGGGGTCTACAATGAGCAGTTCTTC. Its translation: CASSPFLLAGVYNEQFF.

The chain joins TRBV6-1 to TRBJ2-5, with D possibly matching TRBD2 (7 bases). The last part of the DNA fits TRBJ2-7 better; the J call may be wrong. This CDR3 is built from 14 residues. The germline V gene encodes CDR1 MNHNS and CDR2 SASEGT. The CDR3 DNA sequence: TGTGCCAGCAGTGAACGGGGGGCCACCTACGAGCAGTACTTC. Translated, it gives CASSERGATYEQYF.

The CDR3 nucleotides are TGCAGCGTCGCGGGATCGGCGGCCGGGGAGCTGTTTTTT. Protein sequence: CSVAGSAAGELFF. The chain employs TRBV29-1 and TRBJ2-2, with D perhaps TRBD2 (6 bases). CDR1 and CDR2 from the germline V gene are SQVTM and ANQGSEA. The V end lost 6 bases, the J end lost 6 bases, and 14 bases lay between the germline ends. The CDR3 length is 13 residues.

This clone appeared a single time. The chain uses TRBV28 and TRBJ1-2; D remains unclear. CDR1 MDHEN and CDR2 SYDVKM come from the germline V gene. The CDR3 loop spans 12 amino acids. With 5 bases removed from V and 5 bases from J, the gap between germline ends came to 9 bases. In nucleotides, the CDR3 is TGTGCCAGCAGTCCCGAAGGGTATGGCTACACCTTC. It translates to CASSPEGYGYTF.

CDR3 sequence (DNA): TGTGCCAGCAGTGACTCGGGAGGGAGTGGGGCCAACGTCCTGACTTTC. Amino acids: CASSDSGGSGANVLTF. The J gene is TRBJ2-6, the V gene TRBV6-4, with 7 bases aligning to TRBD2. This CDR3 contains 16 residues. Germline loops: CDR1 MRHNA, CDR2 SNTAGT. V was pared by 0 bases and J by 3 bases, with 2 bases of the junction left unmatched.

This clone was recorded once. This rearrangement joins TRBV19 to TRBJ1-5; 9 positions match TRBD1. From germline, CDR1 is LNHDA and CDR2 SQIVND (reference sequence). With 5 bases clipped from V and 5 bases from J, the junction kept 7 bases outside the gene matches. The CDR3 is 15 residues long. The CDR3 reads CASSFQQGADQPQHF. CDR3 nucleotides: TGTGCCAGTAGTTTTCAACAGGGGGCCGATCAGCCCCAGCATTTT.

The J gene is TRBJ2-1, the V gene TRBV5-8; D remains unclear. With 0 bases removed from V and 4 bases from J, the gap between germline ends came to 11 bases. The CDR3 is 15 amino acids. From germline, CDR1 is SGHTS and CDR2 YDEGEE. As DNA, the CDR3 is TGTGCCAGCAGCTTGGCCGTATGGGAATACAATGAGCAGTTCTTC. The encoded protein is CASSLAVWEYNEQFF. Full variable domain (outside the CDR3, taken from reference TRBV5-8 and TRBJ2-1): EAGVTQSPTHLIKTRGQQATLRCSPISGHTSVYWYQQALGLGLQFLLWYDEGEERNRGNFPPRFSGRQFPNYSSELNVNALELEDSALYLCASSLAVWEYNEQFFGPGTRLTVL.